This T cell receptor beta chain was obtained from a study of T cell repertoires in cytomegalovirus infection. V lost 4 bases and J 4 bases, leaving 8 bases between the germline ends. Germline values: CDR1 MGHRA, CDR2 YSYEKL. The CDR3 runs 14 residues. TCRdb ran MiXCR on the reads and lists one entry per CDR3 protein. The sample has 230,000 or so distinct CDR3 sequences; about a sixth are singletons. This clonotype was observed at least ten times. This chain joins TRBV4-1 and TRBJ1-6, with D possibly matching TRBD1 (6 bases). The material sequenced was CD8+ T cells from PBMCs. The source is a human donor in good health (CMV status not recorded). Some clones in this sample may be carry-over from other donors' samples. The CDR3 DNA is TGCGCCAGCAGCCGGACAGCTTATAATTCACCCCTCCACTTT. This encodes CASSRTAYNSPLHF.